This T cell receptor beta chain was retrieved from a study of cytomegalovirus exposure and HLA in healthy donors. Whole-study findings and limits: Segments of the TCR beta V type were, in most cases, productive about 90% or about 30% of the time in an earlier analysis. Most likely, a cluster of highly shared sequence variants arose as a sequencing artifact. TCR beta sequences numbering under 20,000 were associated with HLA alleles at 0.05 false discovery rate in a later analysis. The study reported that TCR beta sequences accurately predicted HLA-A and HLA-B alleles in most subjects.

PCR amplification relied on 60 Vbeta primers (plus 13 Jbeta primers). Using immunoSEQ multiplex PCR, the repertoire was profiled, and TCRdb retains in-frame clones only, with some absent. The table lists around 160,000 clones, about 75% of them singletons. For this clone: What it recognizes is unknown.

V gave up 2 bases and J gave up 5 bases, with 12 bases separating them. The CDR3 is 14 amino acids. CDR1 is MNHNY, CDR2 SVGAGI, per germline (reference sequence). The genes are TRBV6-6 and TRBJ1-1, with D possibly being TRBD1 (6 bases). The receptor's source is a middle-aged man in good health and CMV-seropositive. The specimen was PBMCs. The CDR3 DNA reads TGTGCCAGCAGTTACGGCAGGGGAGGGACTGAAGCTTTCTTT. Translation: CASSYGRGGTEAFF.